Each of the 23 T cell receptor beta chains below was sequenced from the same sample in a study of beta chain features in type 1 diabetes. Reverse transcribing all isolated RNA meant expressed TCRB transcripts were sequenced. This table comes from immunoSEQ multiplex PCR, and its TCRdb copy is limited to in-frame clones, with some not included. This sample carries a few hundred thousand clones, around 13% of them seen once, and the ten largest clones take 0.0095% to 0.011%. General study findings and limits: Within each of all four CD4+ subsets, Type 1 diabetes patients had TCRB CDR3s that were moderately but significantly shorter.

Antigens of these TCRs are unknown. The source material was naive CD4+ T cells from blood. These receptors were obtained from a woman younger than 35 with type 1 diabetes.

The rearrangement links TRBV7-9 to TRBJ2-5; 8 bases agree with TRBD2. The germline CDR1 and CDR2 sequences are SEHNR and FQNEAQ (reference sequence). The ends lost 3 bases at V and 0 bases at J; junction bases unmatched: 3. The CDR3 runs 15 residues. CDR3 loop: CASSFGGEYQETQYF. In DNA, the CDR3 is TGTGCCAGCAGCTTCGGGGGGGAGTACCAAGAGACCCAGTACTTC.

This clone was counted a few times. This rearrangement joins TRBV9 to TRBJ2-1; D may be TRBD2 (6 bases). Germline lookup yields CDR1 SGDLS and CDR2 YYNGEE. The CDR3 loop spans 17 amino acids. Trimming took 0 bases from V and 7 from J, leaving 20 bases between them. The CDR3 spells CASSVGGQGAGWNEQFF. The DNA of the CDR3 is TGTGCCAGCAGCGTAGGCGGTCAAGGGGCGGGGTGGAATGAGCAGTTCTTC.

The chain recombines TRBV28 with TRBJ1-2; D is undetermined. The V and J ends lost 8 bases and 6 bases respectively, with 13 bases between them. The CDR3 has 12 amino acids. From germline, CDR1 is MDHEN and CDR2 SYDVKM. The CDR3 reads CASAARSHGYTF. In DNA, the CDR3 is TGTGCCAGCGCAGCGAGGAGCCATGGCTACACCTTC.

In its sample, this clone was seen a few times. CDR3 region: CSVEDLGQGVRGREKLFF. CDR3 DNA: TGCAGCGTTGAAGACTTGGGACAGGGAGTTCGAGGGCGAGAAAAACTGTTTTTT. This sequence joins TRBV29-1 and TRBJ1-4; 9 bases are a match to TRBD1. Trimming at V came to 0 bases and at J to 8 bases, leaving 16 bases not matched to a gene. Germline V CDR1 and CDR2: SQVTM, ANQGSEA. This CDR3 contains 18 residues.

DNA of the CDR3: TGCAGCGGGGGACAGGGGCTTTCCTACGAGCAGTACTTC. Protein sequence: CSGGQGLSYEQYF. The rearrangement links TRBV29-1 to TRBJ2-7; 10 bases are shared with TRBD1. Trimming took 7 bases from V and 1 from J; bases not matched to a gene: 4. CDR1 SQVTM and CDR2 ANQGSEA come from the germline V gene. CDR3 length: 13 residues.

There are a few counts of this clone. This chain joins TRBV30 and TRBJ1-1; weak D call: TRBD1 (6 bases). Germline V gene lookup returns CDR1 GTSNPN and CDR2 SVGIG (reference sequence). The germline V and J ends were trimmed by 4 bases and 1 base, with 13 bases remaining between them. The CDR3 loop spans 14 amino acids. Here the CDR3 DNA reads TGTGCCTGGATTATACAGGGACGGAACACTGAAGCTTTCTTT. It specifies CAWIIQGRNTEAFF.

This clone has a handful of counts. V and J are TRBV19 and TRBJ1-5, with a tentative D call TRBD1 (5 bases). This CDR3 has 14 amino acids. Germline V CDR1 and CDR2: LNHDA, SQIVND (reference sequence). V shed 2 bases and J shed 6 bases, with 11 bases lying between them. CDR3 amino acids: CASSIREGVQPQHF. DNA for the CDR3: TGTGCCAGTAGTATAAGGGAAGGGGTTCAGCCCCAGCATTTT.

In its sample, this clone was seen a few times. The chain recombines TRBV27 with TRBJ2-7; TRBD1 agrees at 10 bases. V shed 5 bases and J 3 bases; nucleotides not matched to a gene: 7. There are 15 residues in the CDR3. Germline lookup yields CDR1 MNHEY and CDR2 SMNVEV (reference sequence). CDR3 nucleotide sequence: TGTGCCAGCAGTCGCCTAGGGACAGGGGACTACGAGCAGTACTTC. It yields the protein CASSRLGTGDYEQYF.

This clone has a handful of counts. This rearrangement joins TRBV7-2 to TRBJ2-1; 7 bases are shared with TRBD2. Trimming cost V 4 bases and J 5 bases; bases outside gene matches: 8. Germline assignment: CDR1 SGHTA and CDR2 FQGNSA. The CDR3 spans 15 residues. The CDR3 nucleotides are TGTGCCAGCAGCTCGCTGGGACTACCGAACAATGAGCAGTTCTTC. Protein sequence: CASSSLGLPNNEQFF.

This clone was seen a single time. This CDR3 is also generated by other DNA sequences in the sample. The chain links TRBV18 to TRBJ2-5; D remains ambiguous. In germline, CDR1 is KGHSH, CDR2 LQKENI. Deletions cut 2 bases from V and 5 bases from J, with 6 bases between. CDR3 size: 12 residues. The CDR3 sequence is CASSPSGETQYF. The CDR3 nucleotides read TGTGCCAGCTCACCATCCGGGGAGACCCAGTACTTC.

V gene TRBV4-2 combines with J gene TRBJ2-3, with unresolved D. The germline V and J ends were trimmed by 0 bases and 2 bases, with 9 bases remaining between them. Germline lookup yields CDR1 LGHNA and CDR2 YNFKEQ. The CDR3 is 15 residues long. The CDR3 DNA sequence: TGTGCCAGCAGCCAAGATGCCAGATACACAGATACGCAGTATTTT. The encoded protein is CASSQDARYTDTQYF.

In its sample, this clone was seen a few times. This chain links TRBV29-1 with TRBJ1-1, with TRBD1 as a possible D gene (5 bases). V shed 4 bases and J shed 6 bases, with 18 bases lying between them. Germline lookup yields CDR1 SQVTM and CDR2 ANQGSEA. The CDR3 has 14 residues. The CDR3 DNA reads as TGCAGCGTTGTTAACACAGGCCTTGTTCCTGAAGCTTTCTTT. Its protein product is CSVVNTGLVPEAFF.

The chain employs TRBV5-1 and TRBJ1-5, with no clear D. The ends were cut back, 4 bases at V and 8 bases at J, with 13 bases in the middle. The CDR3 loop spans 13 amino acids. Germline V lookup: CDR1 SGHRS, CDR2 YFSETQ. The CDR3 DNA reads TGCGCCAGCAGCCTCGGGAGGTCGGAGCCCCAGCATTTT. The encoded protein is CASSLGRSEPQHF.

J is TRBJ2-5 and V is TRBV29-1; 9 nucleotides agree with TRBD2. The length of the CDR3 is 13 residues. Germline V CDR1 and CDR2: SQVTM, ANQGSEA. The junction had 5 bases not matched to a gene; V was cut back by 4 bases and J by 5 bases. CDR3 region: CSVAQSGGETQYF. The CDR3 DNA sequence: TGCAGCGTTGCCCAGAGCGGGGGGGAGACCCAGTACTTC.

The chain has TRBV7-2 and TRBJ2-3; D is unclear. The CDR3 totals 12 residues. Germline CDR1 and CDR2: SGHTA and FQGNSA. Deletions cut 5 bases from V and 8 bases from J, with 11 bases between. The CDR3 nucleotides read TGTGCCAGCAGCCCGAGGATGGGTACGCAGTATTTT. This codes for CASSPRMGTQYF. Based on the CDR3 plus reference TRBV7-2 and TRBJ2-3, the full variable domain is GAGVSQSPSNKVTEKGKDVELRCDPISGHTALYWYRQSLGQGLEFLIYFQGNSAPDKSGLPSDRFSAERTGGSVSTLTIQRTQQEDSAVYLCASSPRMGTQYFGPGTRLTVL.

The CDR3 spells CASSRRTAREQYF. CDR3 sequence (DNA): TGTGCCAGCAGCCGAAGGACAGCCCGGGAGCAGTACTTC. This chain links TRBV7-8 with TRBJ2-7; possibly TRBD1 for D (6 bases). CDR1 and CDR2 (germline): SGHVS, FQNEAQ. Trimming removed 5 bases at V and 7 bases at J, with 15 bases between. The CDR3 is made up of 13 amino acids.

This clone came up a few times. The CDR3 DNA is TGTGCCATCAGTGTTGAAGGGGGTCTGGGTTATGGCTACACCTTC. Its translation is CAISVEGGLGYGYTF. V and J are TRBV10-3 and TRBJ1-2; perhaps TRBD1 as D (6 bases). V was cut by 4 bases and J by 5 bases, with 17 bases left in between. The germline gives CDR1 ENHRY, CDR2 SYGVKD. The CDR3 consists of 15 residues.

V usage is TRBV7-9 and J usage is TRBJ1-6, with TRBD1 as a possible D gene (5 bases). Per germline, CDR1 SEHNR and CDR2 FQNEAQ (reference sequence). Deletions cut 2 bases from V and 9 bases from J, with 14 bases between. The CDR3 is made up of 15 amino acids. The CDR3 loop is CASSLSAGRISPLHF. CDR3 sequence (DNA): TGTGCCAGCAGCTTATCGGCAGGGAGGATTTCACCCCTCCACTTT.

In this sample, this clone turned up a few times. The rearrangement links TRBV29-1 to TRBJ1-2; D perhaps matches TRBD1 (6 bases). CDR3 size: 13 residues. Germline values: CDR1 SQVTM, CDR2 ANQGSEA. The V gene lost 7 bases and the J gene lost 6 bases, with 18 bases spanning the gap. The CDR3 coding sequence is TGCAGCGCGACGAGGGGGGGTTTCGATGGCTACACCTTC. Translating it yields CSATRGGFDGYTF.

This chain links TRBV14 with TRBJ2-7; TRBD2 matches 11 bases. Germline V gives CDR1 SGHDN, CDR2 FVKESK. The CDR3 is 16 amino acids. J lost 2 bases, V lost 4 bases, and 7 bases had no gene match. CDR3 sequence (DNA): TGTGCCAGCAGCCGCGGAGGGACTAGCGGTACCTACGAGCAGTACTTC. This translates into CASSRGGTSGTYEQYF.

The chain employs TRBV5-4 and TRBJ2-1; D not resolved. The V gene lost 4 bases and the J gene lost 11 bases, with 16 bases spanning the gap. The CDR3 covers 13 residues. The V gene's germline CDR1 is SGHNT and CDR2 YYREEE (reference sequence). The CDR3 loop reads CASSPERSEKQFF. CDR3 coding DNA: TGTGCCAGCAGCCCCGAGAGGAGTGAAAAGCAGTTCTTC.

This clone occurred a few times. V is TRBV5-1 and J is TRBJ2-7, with D hard to call. The CDR3 has 13 amino acids. V lost 1 base and J lost 2, with 7 bases in between. CDR1 is SGHRS and CDR2 is YFSETQ in the germline V gene. The CDR3 DNA reads TGCGCCAGCAGCTTGCGAGTTGCCTACGAGCAGTACTTC. It translates to CASSLRVAYEQYF. Supplemented by reference TRBV5-1 and TRBJ2-7, the full variable domain reads KAGVTQTPRYLIKTRGQQVTLSCSPISGHRSVSWYQQTPGQGLQFLFEYFSETQRNKGNFPGRFSGRQFSNSRSEMNVSTLELGDSALYLCASSLRVAYEQYFGPGTRLTVT.

This clone was seen only a few times. V is TRBV28 and J is TRBJ2-2; no definite D call. CDR1 and CDR2 from the germline V gene are MDHEN and SYDVKM. V dropped 1 base and J dropped 6 bases, with 3 bases sitting between them. The CDR3 length is 12 residues. The CDR3 bases are TGTGCCAGCAGTTTATCGGCCGGGGAGCTGTTTTTT. It codes for CASSLSAGELFF. Complete variable domain (other parts from reference TRBV28 and TRBJ2-2): DVKVTQSSRYLVKRTGEKVFLECVQDMDHENMFWYRQDPGLGLRLIYFSYDVKMKEKGDIPEGYSVSREKKERFSLILESASTNQTSMYLCASSLSAGELFFGEGSRLTVL.